This T cell receptor (beta chain) originates from a study of monozygotic twins with inflammatory bowel disease. Used for each TCR library was around 3.5 ug of total RNA. TCRdb derives one entry per CDR3 protein from the 5' RACE reads, leaving out DNA. This sample's table has 300,000 to 350,000 distinct CDR3 sequences. Study results and limitations: Any single strong signal or clonotype tied to IBD lacked support.

In the case of this clonotype: Its antigen is unknown.

In germline, CDR1 is MGHDK, CDR2 SYGVNS. This CDR3 has 15 residues. This receptor was identified in a human donor with ulcerative colitis or Crohn's disease, or a healthy co-twin of an affected twin (not recorded which). The gene calls are TRBV25-1 and TRBJ1-5; absent DNA, TCRdb's TRBD1 call cannot be checked. Sequenced material: blood. The CDR3 sequence: CASSEGPGDYQPQHF.